The clone carrying this T cell receptor (beta chain) was seen only once. The sample belongs to a study of shared clonotypes between healthy human individuals. The J segment lost 3 bases and the V segment lost 1 base, leaving 4 bases of the junction unmatched. The CDR3 extends over 16 amino acids. Germline V gene data show CDR1 as LNHDA and CDR2 as SQIVND (reference sequence). Method: immunoSEQ multiplex PCR; TCRdb's copy keeps in-frame clones and lacks some. The sample consists of around 1,900,000 clones, just over 90% of them appearing once. Terminally differentiated effector memory CD45RA+ cells were excluded from the naive CD8 cells, which were CD45RO-negative and positively selected for CCR7. Within Nashville, Tennessee resided all donors, each a Caucasian adult.

This chain uses TRBV19 with TRBJ2-7; 12 nucleotides agree with TRBD1. Material: naive CD8+ T cells from PBMCs. This TCR was recovered from a man aged 18 to 29 in good health. Some clones in this sample may be carry-over from other donors' samples. CDR3: CASSIGDRGRFYEQYF. CDR3 nucleotides: TGTGCCAGTAGTATAGGGGACAGGGGGCGATTCTACGAGCAGTACTTC.